This TCR beta chain was identified in a study of blood T cells in healthy people across ages. General observations from the study: Roughly linearly, TCR beta diversity per million T cells fell as age increased. Long-lived donors had more naive CD4+ cells and higher diversity than aged donors.

This CDR3 has 14 residues. Germline V gene sequence: CDR1 SGHKS, CDR2 YYEKEE (reference sequence). Primed by a sample-barcoded 5' primer and a J-beta primer mix, a second PCR proceeded for 7 to 11 cycles. The authors tagged each cDNA molecule using a template-switch adaptor with 12 random nucleotides. Via MiXCR, TCRdb re-called the 5' RACE reads, giving one row per CDR3 protein. The profile shows under 800,000 distinct CDR3 sequences, under 25% of them singletons. A minimum of 6.5 million PBMCs was isolated per sample. About this clonotype itself: What it binds is not known.

The source material was blood. This sequence was found in a man in his 70s in good health. This chain links TRBV5-5 with TRBJ2-5, with 7 bases fitting TRBD1. Near its end, the DNA agrees better with TRBJ2-1, so the J call may be wrong. The CDR3 DNA follows: TGTGCCAGCAGCTTCCAGACAGGGCCTAATGAGCAGTTCTTC. Residues: CASSFQTGPNEQFF.